This T cell receptor beta chain was sequenced in a study of cytomegalovirus exposure and HLA in healthy donors. PCR employed 60 Vbeta and 13 Jbeta primers. The repertoire was sequenced with immunoSEQ multiplex PCR; TCRdb's copy has only in-frame clones and lacks some. In the table there are over 80,000 clones, 73% of which are singletons. In regard to this clone: What it binds is not known.

Unmatched junction bases numbered 7, after V lost 5 bases and J lost 7 bases. Looked up from germline, CDR1 is SGHVS and CDR2 is FQNEAQ. This CDR3 region has 14 residues. Overall study findings and caveats: In a later analysis, compared with equally common non-associated chains, HLA-associated beta chains were more expanded.

Material: PBMCs. The chain joins TRBV7-8 to TRBJ1-4, with 7 bases fitting TRBD1. This receptor was obtained from a man aged 40-55 years in good health and CMV-seronegative. The CDR3 DNA sequence: TGTGCCAGCAGCATGCGACAGGGACGTGAAAAACTGTTTTTT. Its translation: CASSMRQGREKLFF.